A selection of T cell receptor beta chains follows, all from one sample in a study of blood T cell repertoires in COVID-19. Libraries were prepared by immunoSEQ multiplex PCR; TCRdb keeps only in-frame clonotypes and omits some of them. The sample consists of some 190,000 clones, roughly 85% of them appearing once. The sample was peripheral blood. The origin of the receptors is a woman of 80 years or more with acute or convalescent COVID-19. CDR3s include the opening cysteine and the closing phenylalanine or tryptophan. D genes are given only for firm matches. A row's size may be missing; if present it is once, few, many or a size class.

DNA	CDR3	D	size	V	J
TGTGCCACCTCTAAAGGCGGGAGGGCCTACAATGAGCAGTTCTTC	CATSKGGRAYNEQFF	TRBD2	.	TRBV6-4	TRBJ2-1
TGTGCCAGCAGCGTAGCTGGGAGGGAATCACCCCTCCACTTT	CASSVAGRESPLHF	.	.	TRBV9	TRBJ1-6
TGTGCCAGCAGCAGTGCCTCGGGACAGAATCAGCCCCAGCATTTT	CASSSASGQNQPQHF	TRBD1	.	TRBV7-2	TRBJ1-5
TGTGCCAGCAGTTACTCGCTAGCGGGAGAGGATACGCAGTATTTT	CASSYSLAGEDTQYF	TRBD2	.	TRBV6-5	TRBJ2-3
TGCGCCAGCAGCCAAGTGATCGGGCAGCCCCAGCATTTT	CASSQVIGQPQHF	.	once	TRBV4-3	TRBJ1-5
TGTGCCAGCAGCCCGGAGGGGGGACAGGGGGTCTTCCTCCCCAACTATGGCTACACCTTC	CASSPEGGQGVFLPNYGYTF	TRBD1	.	TRBV6-6	TRBJ1-2
TGTGCCAGCAGCTTATCGAAACAGGGGTACTACACCTTC	CASSLSKQGYYTF	TRBD1	.	TRBV7-9	TRBJ1-2
TGTGCCAGCAGTTTGAGGGACAGGAGAGATGAAGCTTTCTTT	CASSLRDRRDEAFF	TRBD1	.	TRBV27	TRBJ1-1
TGCGCCAGCAGCTTGTCGCCAGGGTCATATGGCTACACCTTC	CASSLSPGSYGYTF	.	.	TRBV5-1	TRBJ1-2
TGTGCCAGCAGCTTGGTCGTTAGCGGAACAAGCACAGATACGCAGTATTTT	CASSLVVSGTSTDTQYF	.	.	TRBV5-4	TRBJ2-3
TGTGCCATCCGAGATCGGGTACCCACCGGGGAGCTGTTTTTT	CAIRDRVPTGELFF	.	.	TRBV10-3	TRBJ2-2
TGTGCCAGCAGGCGGCCGGGGAGTGAGACTGGAAACACCATATATTTT	CASRRPGSETGNTIYF	.	.	TRBV11-2	TRBJ1-3
TGTGCCAGCAGCATTTCCCCGGGACAGGGACCCAAAAACATTCAGTACTTC	CASSISPGQGPKNIQYF	TRBD1	.	TRBV7-6	TRBJ2-4
TGCGCCAGCAGCCCAACCCCCACGATGGGGGGATCCTACAATGAGCAGTTCTTC	CASSPTPTMGGSYNEQFF	.	.	TRBV4-3	TRBJ2-1
TGTGCCAGCAGCTTGGTATCCGGGAGCACTGAAGCTTTCTTT	CASSLVSGSTEAFF	.	.	TRBV5-8	TRBJ1-1
TGCGCCAGCAGCCAAGGTAGCGGGAGTTGGTACGAGCAGTACTTC	CASSQGSGSWYEQYF	TRBD2	.	TRBV4-1	TRBJ2-7
TGCGCCAGCAGCCAAGAGGTAAGCGGGAACACTGAAGCTTTCTTT	CASSQEVSGNTEAFF	.	.	TRBV4-3	TRBJ1-1
TGTGCCAGCAGTTTATCCCTGTATGGCTACACCTTC	CASSLSLYGYTF	.	.	TRBV28	TRBJ1-2
TGCAGCGCTGGACTAGCGGGAGTGGGAATCACCGGGGAGCTGTTTTTT	CSAGLAGVGITGELFF	TRBD2	.	TRBV29-1	TRBJ2-2
TGCGCCAGCAGCTTGAAGGACAGGGGGTACATGGGCGCCGGGGAGCTGTTTTTT	CASSLKDRGYMGAGELFF	TRBD1	.	TRBV5-1	TRBJ2-2
TGTGCCAGCGGAAAGACAGGGGGAGCCCTAGGGGGGGAGCAGTTCTTC	CASGKTGGALGGEQFF	TRBD1	.	TRBV27	TRBJ2-1
TGTGCCAGTAGTATTTCTAGCGGGAAAAGTGAGCAGTTCTTC	CASSISSGKSEQFF	TRBD2	.	TRBV19	TRBJ2-1
TGTGCCACCAGCAGGGACAGAAGTTCGTACACTGAAGCTTTCTTT	CATSRDRSSYTEAFF	.	once	TRBV15	TRBJ1-1
TGTGCCAGCAGCTTACAGGGGCTCTCTGGCTACACCTTC	CASSLQGLSGYTF	.	.	TRBV7-9	TRBJ1-2
TGTGCCAGCAGCTTAACATTTAATAATCAGCCCCAGCATTTT	CASSLTFNNQPQHF	.	.	TRBV7-2	TRBJ1-5
TGCGCCAGCAGCGTGGGACAGCAGAACACTGAAGCTTTCTTT	CASSVGQQNTEAFF	TRBD1	.	TRBV5-1	TRBJ1-1
TGCGCCAGCAGCTCCCAGGGGACCCTACAATACAATGAGCAGTTCTTC	CASSSQGTLQYNEQFF	.	once	TRBV5-1	TRBJ2-1
TGTGCCAGCAGCCTCTTATTCCCCGGGACAGGGGGCCCGGGCTACACCTTC	CASSLLFPGTGGPGYTF	TRBD1	.	TRBV7-9	TRBJ1-2
TGCGCCAGCAGCCAAGACCCCCCGACTAGCGGGACCTACAATGAGCAGTTCTTC	CASSQDPPTSGTYNEQFF	TRBD2	many	TRBV4-3	TRBJ2-1
TGTGCCAGCAGCCTCTACCCGCGGGGGCTGGCGCAGTATTTT	CASSLYPRGLAQYF	.	.	TRBV3-1/TRBV3-2	TRBJ2-3
TGTGCCAGCAGCTTTACAGGGTCAACTAATGAAAAACTGTTTTTT	CASSFTGSTNEKLFF	.	.	TRBV7-8	TRBJ1-4
TGCGCCAGCAGCTTGGACCAGGGCCCCAATCAGCCCCAGCATTTT	CASSLDQGPNQPQHF	.	.	TRBV5-1	TRBJ1-5
TGTGCCAGCAGCCACTCGAACACCGGGGAGCTGTTTTTT	CASSHSNTGELFF	.	.	TRBV6-4	TRBJ2-2
TGTGCCAGCAGCCCGACCAGGGAAATCGACACTGAAGCTTTCTTT	CASSPTREIDTEAFF	.	.	TRBV7-8	TRBJ1-1
TGTGCCAGCAGTGAATTGGGGGGACAGAGCACCGGGGAGCTGTTTTTT	CASSELGGQSTGELFF	.	.	TRBV25-1	TRBJ2-2
TGTGCCAGCAGCCAAGGAGATGGGACAGGGGGGCCACCCCTCCACTTT	CASSQGDGTGGPPLHF	TRBD1	.	TRBV3-1/TRBV3-2	TRBJ1-6
TGTGCCAGCAGTTTAGGCACCATGAACACTGAAGCTTTCTTT	CASSLGTMNTEAFF	.	.	TRBV28	TRBJ1-1
TGTGCCAGTAGTACGACGGAGATATATGGCTACACCTTC	CASSTTEIYGYTF	.	.	TRBV19	TRBJ1-2